The 5 T cell receptor beta chains listed next were all sequenced from one sample in a study of blood T cell repertoires in COVID-19. Using immunoSEQ multiplex PCR, the repertoire was profiled, and TCRdb retains in-frame clones only, with some absent. The table has about 42,000 clones, roughly 84% seen once. Material: peripheral blood. Receptor source: a man aged 65 to 85 with acute or convalescent COVID-19.

V gene TRBV10-3 combines with J gene TRBJ2-7; 7 bases map to TRBD2. Germline V gene lookup returns CDR1 ENHRY and CDR2 SYGVKD. The CDR3 loop spans 16 amino acids. The V segment lost 0 bases and the J segment 4 bases; nucleotides outside the gene matches: 9. The CDR3 spells CAISESWGGSGYEQYF. The CDR3 bases are TGTGCCATCAGTGAGTCCTGGGGCGGGAGTGGGTACGAGCAGTACTTC.

The rearrangement links TRBV5-1 to TRBJ2-5; D unresolved. The germline gives CDR1 SGHRS, CDR2 YFSETQ. V gave up 0 bases and J gave up 4 bases, with 10 bases separating them. The CDR3 is made up of 14 amino acids. CDR3 residues: CASSLDLTSETQYF. The CDR3 nucleotides read TGCGCCAGCAGCTTGGACCTAACGTCAGAGACCCAGTACTTC.

This clone is a singleton in its sample. The CDR3, as DNA: TGTGCCAGCAACCTAATACTAGCGGGAGGGCACGGCGGGGAGCTGTTTTTT. It encodes CASNLILAGGHGGELFF. V gene TRBV3-1 (or the pseudogene TRBV3-2) combines with J gene TRBJ2-2; 13 positions match TRBD2. CDR3 length equals 17 residues. After removal of 7 bases from V and 7 bases from J, the junction contained 12 bases not matched to a gene. Germline assignment: CDR1 LGHDT and CDR2 YNNKEL (reference sequence).

The chain couples TRBV10-3 to TRBJ1-1, with 7 bases identical to TRBD1. V lost 6 bases to trimming and J lost 0 bases; unmatched junction nucleotides: 10. There are 16 residues in the CDR3. CDR1 and CDR2 from the germline V gene are ENHRY and SYGVKD. This chain's CDR3 is CAISATLGQMNTEAFF. Here the CDR3 DNA reads TGTGCCATCAGCGCCACCTTGGGACAGATGAACACTGAAGCTTTCTTT.

The gene calls are TRBV15 and TRBJ1-1; D might be TRBD1 (5 bases). The CDR3 has 14 amino acids. The germline CDR1 and CDR2 sequences are LNHNV and YYDKDF (reference sequence). Trimming pared 0 bases from V and 4 bases from J, leaving 9 bases between. The CDR3 DNA sequence: TGTGCCACCAGCAGAGACAGGGTTGGCACTGAAGCTTTCTTT. Translated, it gives CATSRDRVGTEAFF.